This TCR beta chain stems from a study of T cell repertoires and leukemia-associated antigens. Study-wide background: Some 16 million effective reads came from all samples combined. Findings and caveats of the study: V, J, VDJ and CDR3 counts did not differ significantly among groups. Specificity and function of the expanded clones need further investigation.

This clonotype was recorded many times. Its antigen remains unidentified. The CDR3 has 15 residues. The germline V gene has CDR1 MNHEY and CDR2 SMNVEV (reference sequence). Trimming at V came to 5 bases and at J to 8 bases, leaving 6 bases not matched to a gene. Without fetal bovine serum, CD3+ T cells were rested overnight. TCRdb reanalysed the 5' RACE reads using MiXCR and keeps one entry per CDR3 protein. The repertoire holds around 12,000 distinct CDR3 sequences, with about two fifths as singletons. J is TRBJ2-3 and V is TRBV27; TRBD2 matches at 14 bases. The specimen was CD3+ T cells sorted from blood and cultured. The source is a female donor in good health. CDR3 DNA: TGTGCCAGCAGTCTACCCGGGACTAGCGGGAGTACGCAGTATTTT. Its protein is CASSLPGTSGSTQYF.